The entry below gives a single T cell receptor (beta chain) sequence along with its context. Its antigen is unidentified. A second roughly 6 to 11 cycle PCR used barcoded and J-beta primers. One entry per CDR3 protein results from TCRdb running MiXCR on the 5' RACE reads. The sample has about 640,000 distinct CDR3 sequences, around three fifths seen once. Per the germline V gene, CDR1 is SGDLS and CDR2 is YYNGEE. The V gene end was trimmed by 3 bases and the J gene end by 1 base; junction bases not matched to a gene: 13. The CDR3 contains 20 residues. This specimen belongs to a study of blood T cells in healthy people across ages. Overall study findings and caveats: Estimated diversity, derived from one million T cells, was regarded as an underestimate.

V gene TRBV9 combines with J gene TRBJ2-3; 14 positions agree with TRBD2. The sequence was obtained from a man aged 60 to 75 in good health. Specimen: blood. The CDR3 loop is CASSGTGLAGDQGGTDTQYF. CDR3 in DNA: TGTGCCAGCAGCGGAACGGGACTAGCGGGAGATCAGGGAGGCACAGATACGCAGTATTTT.